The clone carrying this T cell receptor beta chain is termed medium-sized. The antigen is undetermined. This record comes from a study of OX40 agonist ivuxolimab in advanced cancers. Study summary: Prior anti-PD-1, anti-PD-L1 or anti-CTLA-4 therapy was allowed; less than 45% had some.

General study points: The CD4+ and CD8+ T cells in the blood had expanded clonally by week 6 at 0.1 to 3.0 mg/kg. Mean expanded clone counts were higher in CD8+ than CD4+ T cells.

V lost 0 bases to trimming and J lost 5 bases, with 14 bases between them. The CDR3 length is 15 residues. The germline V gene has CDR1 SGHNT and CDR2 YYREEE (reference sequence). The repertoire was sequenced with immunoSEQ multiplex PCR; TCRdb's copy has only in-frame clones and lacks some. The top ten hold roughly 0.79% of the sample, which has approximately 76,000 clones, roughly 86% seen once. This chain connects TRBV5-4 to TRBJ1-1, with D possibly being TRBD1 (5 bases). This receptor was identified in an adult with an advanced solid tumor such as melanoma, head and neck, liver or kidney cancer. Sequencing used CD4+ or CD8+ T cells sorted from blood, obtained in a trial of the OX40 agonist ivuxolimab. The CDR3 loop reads CASSLELGVRTEAFF. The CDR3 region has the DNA TGTGCCAGCAGCTTGGAATTGGGGGTACGGACTGAAGCTTTCTTT.